What follows are 21 T cell receptor beta chains derived from one specimen sequenced in a study of blood T cell repertoires in COVID-19. Repertoires were generated with immunoSEQ multiplex PCR, while TCRdb's copy carries only in-frame clones and drops some. This sample has under 300,000 clones, with approximately 86% found just once. Sequencing was performed on PBMCs or T cells enriched from blood (not recorded which). The receptors here all came from a woman younger than 45 who had recovered from COVID-19.

The chain is built from TRBV27 and TRBJ2-1, with 7 positions matching TRBD1. V lost 2 bases and J lost 6; bases outside the gene matches: 4. CDR1 and CDR2 (germline): MNHEY, SMNVEV (reference sequence). The CDR3 is 14 amino acids. The CDR3 sequence: CASSLRDSGNEQFF. CDR3 in DNA: TGTGCCAGCAGTTTAAGGGACAGTGGCAATGAGCAGTTCTTC.

The V and J genes are TRBV6-2 or TRBV6-3 and TRBJ2-3; 7 bases map to TRBD2. Germline V gene data show CDR1 as MNHEY and CDR2 as SVGEGT. The CDR3 spans 15 residues. Trimming removed 0 bases from V and 4 bases from J; junction bases left unmatched: 4. CDR3: CASSYSGRAADTQYF. CDR3 sequence (DNA): TGTGCCAGCAGTTACTCGGGGAGGGCGGCAGATACGCAGTATTTT.

This chain joins TRBV5-1 and TRBJ2-5; D perhaps matches TRBD2 (5 bases). Trimming pared 4 bases from V and 2 bases from J, leaving 15 bases between. The CDR3 is 15 residues long. The germline gives CDR1 SGHRS, CDR2 YFSETQ. DNA of the CDR3: TGCGCCAGCAGCCGGACTCAAACCACTCAAGAGACCCAGTACTTC. This translates into CASSRTQTTQETQYF.

This clone came up a few times. Other DNA sequences in the sample encode the same CDR3. The genes are TRBV4-3 and TRBJ1-5, with 11 bases fitting TRBD1. The V gene end was trimmed by 3 bases and the J gene end by 7 bases; junction bases not matched to a gene: 8. Per germline, CDR1 LGHNA and CDR2 YSLEER. The CDR3 is made up of 16 amino acids. The CDR3 DNA is TGCGCCAGCAGCCAGACCGGGACAGGGGGGCGACAGCCCCAGCATTTT. Amino acids: CASSQTGTGGRQPQHF.

V and J are TRBV27 and TRBJ2-5; 7 positions agree with TRBD1. With V trimmed by 10 bases and J by 7 bases, 6 bases remained unmatched. The CDR3 contains 11 residues. Germline V CDR1 and CDR2: MNHEY, SMNVEV (reference sequence). The CDR3 DNA reads TGTGCCACCCAGGGGGTAGGGACCCAGTACTTC. Encoded protein: CATQGVGTQYF.

In this sample, this clone turned up once. This chain connects TRBV11-2 to TRBJ1-4; 11 positions match TRBD1. CDR3 length equals 15 residues. Germline V gene data show CDR1 as SGHAT and CDR2 as FQNNGV. The junction had 4 bases not matched to a gene; V was cut back by 4 bases and J by 6 bases. The CDR3 bases are TGTGCCAGCAGCTCCCCGGGACAGGGGGATGAAAAACTGTTTTTT. Encoded protein: CASSSPGQGDEKLFF.

J is TRBJ1-2 and V is TRBV6-4; D remains unclear. The length of the CDR3 is 15 residues. From germline, CDR1 is MRHNA and CDR2 SNTAGT. V was trimmed by 6 bases and J by 1 base, leaving 15 bases between them. CDR3 sequence reads: CASSDDSELNYGYTF. CDR3 sequence (DNA): TGTGCCAGCAGCGACGATAGTGAGCTTAACTATGGCTACACCTTC.

The gene calls are TRBV28 and TRBJ2-7; 8 bases map to TRBD2. Trimming took 1 base from V and 2 from J; bases not matched to a gene: 7. The CDR3 has 16 amino acids. Germline CDR1 MDHEN, CDR2 SYDVKM. This CDR3 reads CASSLFLREATYEQYF. The CDR3 DNA follows: TGTGCCAGCAGTTTATTTTTGCGGGAGGCCACCTACGAGCAGTACTTC.

This clone was seen a few times. The chain combines TRBV19 with TRBJ1-5; 7 bases line up with TRBD1. The CDR3 spans 15 residues. After removal of 6 bases from V and 1 base from J, the junction contained 6 bases not matched to a gene. Germline V lookup: CDR1 LNHDA, CDR2 SQIVND (reference sequence). CDR3 residues: CASRNNRGSNQPQHF. The DNA for the CDR3 is TGTGCCAGTAGAAATAACAGGGGCAGCAATCAGCCCCAGCATTTT.

V is TRBV18 and J is TRBJ1-6, with no clear D. Per the germline V gene, CDR1 is KGHSH and CDR2 is LQKENI. The CDR3 is 15 amino acids. V was pared by 5 bases and J by 7 bases, with 15 bases between. CDR3: CASSLSGALNSPLHF. The CDR3 DNA follows: TGTGCCAGCTCATTGTCGGGAGCATTGAATTCACCCCTCCACTTT.

The table lists this clone with a few counts. The V call is TRBV5-1, the J call TRBJ1-6; TRBD1 matches at 10 bases. Germline trimming cut 4 bases from V and 10 bases from J; bases unmatched to any gene: 5. The length of the CDR3 is 14 residues. From germline, CDR1 is SGHRS and CDR2 YFSETQ. The DNA of the CDR3 is TGCGCCAGCAGCCGGGACAGGGGAGGATCACCCCTCCACTTT. This gives the protein CASSRDRGGSPLHF.

The J gene is TRBJ1-6, the V gene TRBV2, with a tentative D call TRBD1 (6 bases). The CDR3 runs to 14 residues. Trimming pared 8 bases from V and 3 bases from J, leaving 11 bases between. CDR1 is SNHLY, CDR2 FYNNEI, per germline. The CDR3 sequence is CASGQFDYNSPLHF. DNA of the CDR3: TGTGCCAGCGGACAGTTTGACTATAATTCACCCCTCCACTTT.

This clone appeared a few times. This chain uses TRBV29-1 with TRBJ2-1; 10 nucleotides agree with TRBD2. CDR1 SQVTM and CDR2 ANQGSEA come from the germline V gene. CDR3 length equals 15 residues. V dropped 3 bases and J dropped 2; count of bases not matched to a gene: 4. CDR3 DNA sequence: TGCAGCGTTGAGGGGACTAGCGACGCCTACAATGAGCAGTTCTTC. It translates to CSVEGTSDAYNEQFF.

The rearrangement uses TRBV5-1 and TRBJ2-7, with D maybe TRBD2 (5 bases). The V gene lost 4 bases and the J gene lost 3 bases, with 14 bases spanning the gap. CDR1 and CDR2 (germline): SGHRS, YFSETQ. The CDR3 consists of 14 residues. The CDR3 nucleotides read TGCGCCAGCAGCATACTGGCAGAGGGCTACGAGCAGTACTTC. It specifies CASSILAEGYEQYF.

The genes are TRBV6-5 and TRBJ2-5; TRBD2 agrees at 14 bases. V shed 8 bases and J 1 base; nucleotides not matched to a gene: 0. The CDR3 runs to 14 residues. CDR1 and CDR2 from the germline V gene are MNHEY and SVGAGI. CDR3 sequence reads: CASGTSGGQETQYF. CDR3 nucleotide sequence: TGTGCCAGCGGGACTAGCGGGGGCCAAGAGACCCAGTACTTC.

This chain links TRBV28 with TRBJ2-3; 7 bases map to TRBD1. V gave up 6 bases and J gave up 2 bases; unmatched junction bases: 5. CDR1 is MDHEN and CDR2 is SYDVKM in the germline V gene. This CDR3 spans 14 amino acids. The CDR3 DNA reads TGTGCCAGCAGGACAGGGTTGTTCACAGATACGCAGTATTTT. Its protein is CASRTGLFTDTQYF.

V and J are TRBV5-5 and TRBJ2-7; TRBD1 agrees at 8 bases. Germline loops: CDR1 SGHKS, CDR2 YYEKEE (reference sequence). This CDR3 contains 15 residues. The V segment lost 4 bases and the J segment 2 bases; nucleotides outside the gene matches: 8. The CDR3 DNA reads TGTGCCAGCAGCGAGCGAGGGACAGGCACCTACGAGCAGTACTTC. Protein: CASSERGTGTYEQYF.

The chain joins TRBV10-1 to TRBJ2-1, with 10 positions matching TRBD2. CDR1 and CDR2 from the germline V gene are WNHNN and SYGVQD (reference sequence). The CDR3 sequence is 16 residues long. V dropped 2 bases and J dropped 6; count of bases not matched to a gene: 7. The CDR3 sequence is CASSEASASGSNEQFF. CDR3 nucleotide sequence: TGCGCCAGCAGTGAGGCCTCTGCTAGCGGGAGCAATGAGCAGTTCTTC.

The sample holds one count of this clone. J is TRBJ2-1 and V is TRBV5-3; the match to TRBD1 covers 8 bases. TRBV5-3 is identified as an open reading frame with a role that is uncertain. This CDR3 region has 16 residues. The V gene end was trimmed by 0 bases and the J gene end by 1 base; junction bases not matched to a gene: 3. The CDR3 nucleotides read TGTGCCAGAAGCTTGGTTCAGGGGGCTTCCTACAATGAGCAGTTCTTC. Its translation is CARSLVQGASYNEQFF.

The chain has TRBV15 and TRBJ1-5; 8 bases are a match to TRBD1. Germline V lookup: CDR1 LNHNV, CDR2 YYDKDF (reference sequence). This CDR3 has 15 residues. The V segment lost 2 bases and the J segment 1 base; nucleotides outside the gene matches: 1. CDR3 sequence: CATSRRQGSNQPQHF. CDR3 coding DNA: TGTGCCACCAGCAGACGACAGGGGAGCAATCAGCCCCAGCATTTT.

This clone was detected only once. The chain employs TRBV6-4 and TRBJ2-1, with 9 nucleotides matching TRBD2. Germline V gives CDR1 MRHNA, CDR2 SNTAGT. There are 15 residues in the CDR3. The V and J ends lost 5 bases and 6 bases, in that order; junction bases with no gene match: 8. CDR3 sequence (DNA): TGTGCCAGCAGTCTGGACGGACTAGCGACCAATGAGCAGTTCTTC. Encoded protein: CASSLDGLATNEQFF.